This passage covers 4 T cell receptor beta chains from one sample sequenced in a study of PD-L1 blockade in urothelial cancer. TCRdb's table, derived via immunoSEQ multiplex PCR, lists solely in-frame clones and lacks some. Here the sample spans about 27,000 clones, 82% being singletons. Time point described: peripheral blood 6 weeks after treatment start. Here the sequenced sample was PBMCs, taken around atezolizumab (anti-PD-L1) treatment. The receptors were sampled from a man aged 65 to 85 with urothelial cancer.

The rearrangement uses TRBV11-3 and TRBJ1-1; unclear D gene. The CDR3 totals 13 residues. The V gene's germline CDR1 is SGHNT and CDR2 YENEEA. V dropped 6 bases and J dropped 4 bases, with 12 bases sitting between them. The CDR3 DNA follows: TGTGCCAGCAGACAACCTGGCAGCACTGAAGCTTTCTTT. It translates to CASRQPGSTEAFF. Filled out from reference TRBV11-3 and TRBJ1-1, the complete variable domain reads EAGVVQSPRYKIIEKKQPVAFWCNPISGHNTLYWYLQNLGQGPELLIRYENEEAVDDSQLPKDRFSAERLKGVDSTLKIQPAELGDSAVYLCASRQPGSTEAFFGQGTRLTVV.

V is TRBV5-1 and J is TRBJ2-2; TRBD2 might be the D (6 bases). Trimming took 3 bases from V and 5 from J, leaving 23 bases between them. Germline assignment: CDR1 SGHRS and CDR2 YFSETQ. The CDR3 covers 18 residues. In DNA, the CDR3 is TGCGCCAGCAGCTCACGCGCCGGGACTCCCGAAGGGACCGGGGAGCTGTTTTTT. Translation gives CASSSRAGTPEGTGELFF.

The genes are TRBV5-8 and TRBJ1-1, with unresolved D. The CDR3 contains 15 residues. V was trimmed by 2 bases and J by 0 bases, leaving 11 bases between them. Germline CDR1 SGHTS, CDR2 YDEGEE. In DNA form, the CDR3 reads TGTGCCAGCAGCTTAGCGGGTGTCATGAACACTGAAGCTTTCTTT. This encodes CASSLAGVMNTEAFF.

V usage is TRBV6-1 and J usage is TRBJ2-1; 8 bases fit TRBD2. Trimming removed 2 bases from V and 6 bases from J; junction bases left unmatched: 9. The CDR3 has 16 residues. CDR1 is MNHNS and CDR2 is SASEGT in the germline V gene. This CDR3 is CASSEPGLVGTNEQFF. The DNA of the CDR3 is TGTGCCAGCAGTGAACCGGGACTAGTGGGAACCAATGAGCAGTTCTTC.